These 27 T cell receptor beta chains were all obtained from the same sample, sequenced in a study of shared clonotypes between healthy human individuals. The repertoire was sequenced with immunoSEQ multiplex PCR; TCRdb's copy has only in-frame clones and lacks some. The sample has around 2.3 million clones, more than 90% seen once. Specimen: naive CD4+ T cells sorted from blood. Subset of the sample: CD45RA+ positively selected. These receptors originate from a man between 18 and 29 years old in good health.

The rearrangement joins TRBV10-3 to TRBJ2-2; D may be TRBD1 (6 bases). V was shortened by 4 bases and J by 5 bases, with 14 bases between the two germline ends. Germline CDR1 is ENHRY and CDR2 is SYGVKD. This CDR3 is 15 amino acids long. The CDR3 nucleotides read TGTGCCATCAGTGGTTGGACAGACTTAACCGGGGAGCTGTTTTTT. It codes for CAISGWTDLTGELFF.

Notes on this clone: Within the sample, other DNA sequences also encode this same CDR3. V and J are TRBV18 and TRBJ1-1; no firm D call. The germline gives CDR1 KGHSH, CDR2 LQKENI. Deletions cut 0 bases from V and 0 bases from J, with 5 bases between. This CDR3 is built from 14 residues. The CDR3, as DNA: TGTGCCAGCTCACCACCCGGGATGAACACTGAAGCTTTCTTT. It codes for CASSPPGMNTEAFF. The variable domain in full, completed from reference TRBV18 and TRBJ1-1, reads NAGVMQNPRHLVRRRGQEARLRCSPMKGHSHVYWYRQLPEEGLKFMVYLQKENIIDESGMPKERFSAEFPKEGPSILRIQQVVRGDSAAYFCASSPPGMNTEAFFGQGTRLTVV.

The V and J genes are TRBV9 and TRBJ2-1; no clear D gene. Germline V gene sequence: CDR1 SGDLS, CDR2 YYNGEE. Trimming took 2 bases from V and 4 from J, leaving 13 bases between them. The length of the CDR3 is 15 residues. Here the CDR3 reads CASSVWINPYNEQFF. In nucleotides, the CDR3 is TGTGCCAGCAGCGTGTGGATAAACCCTTACAATGAGCAGTTCTTC.

The chain is built from TRBV28 and TRBJ1-4, with unresolved D. Trimming pared 3 bases from V and 7 bases from J, leaving 12 bases between. In germline, CDR1 is MDHEN, CDR2 SYDVKM. The CDR3 length is 14 residues. CDR3 coding DNA: TGTGCCAGCAGTTTGACCTGGTCTCGTGAAAAACTGTTTTTT. This sequence encodes CASSLTWSREKLFF.

The chain has TRBV19 and TRBJ2-2, with D maybe TRBD1 (5 bases). Germline V gene lookup returns CDR1 LNHDA and CDR2 SQIVND (reference sequence). The CDR3 length is 15 residues. The V end was cut by 3 bases, the J end by 4 bases, with 12 bases between. The CDR3 sequence is CASSMGRFTTGELFF. The CDR3, as DNA: TGTGCCAGTAGTATGGGGCGGTTTACCACCGGGGAGCTGTTTTTT.

The chain uses TRBV7-2 and TRBJ2-4; a possible D gene is TRBD1 (6 bases). V dropped 5 bases and J dropped 15 bases, with 20 bases sitting between them. The CDR3 extends over 13 amino acids. The germline V gene encodes CDR1 SGHTA and CDR2 FQGNSA. CDR3 residues: CASSPNPGQLRYF. CDR3 bases: TGTGCCAGCAGCCCCAACCCAGGACAGTTAAGGTACTTC.

A remark on this clone: Within the sample, other DNA sequences also encode this same CDR3. This rearrangement joins TRBV10-3 to TRBJ2-7, with D unresolved. Per the germline V gene, CDR1 is ENHRY and CDR2 is SYGVKD. Trimming removed 2 bases from V and 0 bases from J, with 8 bases in between. This CDR3 contains 14 residues. The CDR3 DNA reads as TGTGCCATCAGTGAGGCCCCGAGCTCCTACGAGCAGTACTTC. Encoded protein: CAISEAPSSYEQYF.

This chain joins TRBV27 and TRBJ1-1, with no clear D. Trimming removed 4 bases at V and 4 bases at J, with 10 bases between. Germline V gene sequence: CDR1 MNHEY, CDR2 SMNVEV (reference sequence). This CDR3 is built from 13 residues. The CDR3 DNA follows: TGTGCCAGCAGTTCTTCTGAGGTCACTGAAGCTTTCTTT. Amino acids: CASSSSEVTEAFF.

This chain links TRBV9 with TRBJ2-2; D could derive from TRBD1 or TRBD2 (5 bases each). Germline assignment: CDR1 SGDLS and CDR2 YYNGEE. CDR3 length: 16 residues. V shed 2 bases and J shed 0 bases, with 11 bases lying between them. The CDR3 coding sequence is TGTGCCAGCAGCGTTTTGGGACCGACGAACACCGGGGAGCTGTTTTTT. It yields the protein CASSVLGPTNTGELFF.

The chain links TRBV5-1 to TRBJ1-4; 7 positions agree with TRBD1. J lost 0 bases, V lost 4 bases, and 3 bases had no gene match. Germline values: CDR1 SGHRS, CDR2 YFSETQ. This CDR3 has 15 residues. The chain's CDR3 is CASSGGQSTNEKLFF. For the CDR3, the DNA is TGCGCCAGCAGCGGGGGACAGTCAACTAATGAAAAACTGTTTTTT.

In DNA form, the CDR3 reads TGTGCCAGCAGCTTGGGCAGGGGGCTTGAATCACCCCTCCACTTT. This codes for CASSLGRGLESPLHF. The J gene is TRBJ1-6, the V gene TRBV5-8; TRBD1 agrees at 8 bases. The CDR3 is 15 residues long. CDR1 SGHTS and CDR2 YDEGEE come from the germline V gene. Germline trimming cut 0 bases from V and 10 bases from J; bases unmatched to any gene: 6.

The chain links TRBV7-8 to TRBJ2-5; the match to TRBD2 covers 15 bases. Germline CDR1 is SGHVS and CDR2 is FQNEAQ. With 2 bases clipped from V and 1 base from J, the junction kept 5 bases outside the gene matches. The CDR3 covers 18 residues. As DNA, the CDR3 is TGTGCCAGCAGCTTACGGACTAGCGGGAGGGCCCCCCAAGAGACCCAGTACTTC. Protein: CASSLRTSGRAPQETQYF.

The CDR3: CASSTRTGEGTDTQYF. The CDR3 nucleotides read TGTGCCAGCAGCACCCGGACAGGGGAGGGCACAGATACGCAGTATTTT. The chain joins TRBV9 to TRBJ2-3, with 9 bases that match TRBD1. Germline-derived CDR1 and CDR2 are SGDLS and YYNGEE. With V trimmed by 4 bases and J by 1 base, 7 bases remained unmatched. The CDR3 is made up of 16 amino acids.

J is TRBJ1-6 and V is TRBV14, with D unclear. The CDR3 is 14 amino acids. The ends were cut back, 6 bases at V and 4 bases at J, with 10 bases in the middle. Germline V CDR1 and CDR2: SGHDN, FVKESK. The CDR3 here is CASSGSMYNSPLHF. In DNA form, the CDR3 reads TGTGCCAGCAGTGGCAGTATGTATAATTCACCCCTCCACTTT.

The chain is built from TRBV10-3 and TRBJ2-3; D perhaps matches TRBD2 (6 bases). This CDR3 has 15 residues. Germline CDR1 is ENHRY and CDR2 is SYGVKD. V was shortened by 7 bases and J by 2 bases, with 16 bases between the two germline ends. CDR3 sequence reads: CAITRGLQTTDTQYF. The CDR3 nucleotides read TGTGCCATCACTAGGGGACTTCAGACCACAGATACGCAGTATTTT.

V is TRBV5-4 and J is TRBJ2-7; D unresolved. Germline lookup yields CDR1 SGHNT and CDR2 YYREEE (reference sequence). V gave up 0 bases and J gave up 0 bases, with 7 bases separating them. The CDR3 spans 14 residues. The CDR3 is CASSLDSSSYEQYF. CDR3 in DNA: TGTGCCAGCAGCTTGGATTCGAGCTCCTACGAGCAGTACTTC.

This sequence joins TRBV9 and TRBJ2-5; possibly TRBD1 for D (5 bases). Looked up from germline, CDR1 is SGDLS and CDR2 is YYNGEE. The CDR3 loop spans 16 amino acids. The V and J ends lost 0 bases and 5 bases respectively, with 17 bases between them. The CDR3 nucleotides are TGTGCCAGCAGCGTAGGGGGCGGAGCCCCGAGGGAGACCCAGTACTTC. Translation gives CASSVGGGAPRETQYF. Full variable domain (missing parts from reference TRBV9 and TRBJ2-5): DSGVTQTPKHLITATGQRVTLRCSPRSGDLSVYWYQQSLDQGLQFLIQYYNGEERAKGNILERFSAQQFPDLHSELNLSSLELGDSALYFCASSVGGGAPRETQYFGPGTRLLVL.

This chain uses TRBV6-5 with TRBJ2-1; D might be TRBD1 (6 bases). Trimming took off 7 bases at V and 6 bases at J, with 19 bases between the two ends. CDR1 MNHEY and CDR2 SVGAGI come from the germline V gene. The CDR3 has 15 residues. The CDR3 loop is CASTAQGYYGNEQFF. DNA for the CDR3: TGTGCCAGCACTGCACAGGGCTATTATGGCAATGAGCAGTTCTTC.

As to this clone: Other DNA sequences in the sample encode the same CDR3. The chain combines TRBV2 with TRBJ2-7; TRBD1 might be the D (5 bases). Germline V CDR1 and CDR2: SNHLY, FYNNEI. CDR3 length equals 13 residues. The V end was cut by 6 bases, the J end by 2 bases, with 11 bases between. The CDR3 here is CASRGTGPYEQYF. DNA of the CDR3: TGTGCCAGCAGGGGTACAGGACCCTACGAGCAGTACTTC.

Worth noting for this clone: This CDR3 is also generated by other DNA sequences in the sample. CDR3 sequence (DNA): TGTGCCAGCAGCCTCGGGACAGGGGTGTTCTACGAGCAGTACTTC. Protein product: CASSLGTGVFYEQYF. The rearrangement joins TRBV11-2 to TRBJ2-7, with 10 bases fitting TRBD1. The V gene end was trimmed by 5 bases and the J gene end by 3 bases; junction bases not matched to a gene: 7. Germline CDR1 and CDR2: SGHAT and FQNNGV. CDR3 size: 15 residues. Supplemented by reference TRBV11-2 and TRBJ2-7, the full variable domain reads EAGVAQSPRYKIIEKRQSVAFWCNPISGHATLYWYQQILGQGPKLLIQFQNNGVVDDSQLPKDRFSAERLKGVDSTLKIQPAKLEDSAVYLCASSLGTGVFYEQYFGPGTRLTVT.

The gene calls are TRBV19 and TRBJ2-2; D could derive from TRBD1 or TRBD2 (5 bases each). There are 11 residues in the CDR3. V lost 5 bases and J lost 15, with 13 bases in between. The germline gives CDR1 LNHDA, CDR2 SQIVND (reference sequence). CDR3 in DNA: TGTGCCAGTAGTCTGGCAGGGACGGTGTTTTTT. Residues: CASSLAGTVFF.

This sequence joins TRBV10-3 and TRBJ2-3; D unresolved. V shed 0 bases and J shed 0 bases, with 10 bases lying between them. Germline V gene data show CDR1 as ENHRY and CDR2 as SYGVKD. The CDR3 has 16 residues. CDR3: CAISESRAASTDTQYF. DNA of the CDR3: TGTGCCATCAGTGAGTCTCGGGCGGCTAGCACAGATACGCAGTATTTT.

This chain links TRBV27 with TRBJ1-6; TRBD1 agrees at 9 bases. Germline V lookup: CDR1 MNHEY, CDR2 SMNVEV (reference sequence). J lost 13 bases, V lost 10 bases, and 8 bases had no gene match. This CDR3 is 12 amino acids long. CDR3 DNA sequence: TGTGCCACCGGAGGACAGGGGTCCCCCCTCCACTTT. It codes for CATGGQGSPLHF.

The chain recombines TRBV6-1 with TRBJ1-6; D unresolved. The ends were cut back, 4 bases at V and 8 bases at J, with 12 bases in the middle. The CDR3 runs to 14 residues. Germline V gene lookup returns CDR1 MNHNS and CDR2 SASEGT. The CDR3 loop is CASSVGVLDSPLHF. CDR3 DNA: TGTGCCAGCAGTGTTGGGGTACTGGATTCACCCCTCCACTTT.

J is TRBJ2-7 and V is TRBV6-5; maybe TRBD1 (6 bases). The CDR3 runs to 14 residues. Per the germline V gene, CDR1 is MNHEY and CDR2 is SVGAGI. With 1 base removed from V and 3 bases from J, the gap between germline ends came to 10 bases. The CDR3 here is CASSYFDRSYEQYF. The CDR3 DNA is TGTGCCAGCAGTTACTTTGACAGGAGCTACGAGCAGTACTTC.

With regard to this clone: At the DNA level, this CDR3 is encoded by other sequences in the same sample as well. This chain uses TRBV5-1 with TRBJ2-5; 15 positions match TRBD2. Germline V CDR1 and CDR2: SGHRS, YFSETQ. J lost 2 bases, V lost 2 bases, and 1 base had no gene match. CDR3 length: 16 residues. The CDR3 DNA sequence: TGCGCCAGCAGCTTAGGGACTAGCGGGGGGCAAGAGACCCAGTACTTC. Translating gives CASSLGTSGGQETQYF. Combining the CDR3 with reference TRBV5-1 and TRBJ2-5 gives the whole variable domain KAGVTQTPRYLIKTRGQQVTLSCSPISGHRSVSWYQQTPGQGLQFLFEYFSETQRNKGNFPGRFSGRQFSNSRSEMNVSTLELGDSALYLCASSLGTSGGQETQYFGPGTRLLVL.

This clone appeared once. V usage is TRBV7-3 and J usage is TRBJ2-7, with TRBD1 matching 7 bases. The trim removed 6 bases at V and 0 bases at J, leaving 8 bases unmatched. The CDR3 is 15 residues long. The V gene's germline CDR1 is SGHTA and CDR2 FQGTGA. Here the CDR3 reads CASSPSGTDSYEQYF. CDR3 DNA sequence: TGTGCCAGCAGTCCTTCCGGGACAGACTCCTACGAGCAGTACTTC. Complete variable domain (other parts from reference TRBV7-3 and TRBJ2-7): GAGVSQTPSNKVTEKGKYVELRCDPISGHTALYWYRQSLGQGPEFLIYFQGTGAADDSGLPNDRFFAVRPEGSVSTLKIQRTERGDSAVYLCASSPSGTDSYEQYFGPGTRLTVT.